The 26 T cell receptor beta chains below were found in one sample sequenced in a study of shared clonotypes between healthy human individuals. TCRdb's copy holds only in-frame clones and misses some; the assay was immunoSEQ multiplex PCR. The sample has about a million clones; around 75% are singletons. Material: memory CD4+ T cells sorted from blood. Subset: CD45RA-negative fraction. These TCRs come from a man aged 18-30 years in good health.

The gene calls are TRBV7-3 and TRBJ2-5; the match to TRBD1 covers 9 bases. Trimming removed 4 bases from V and 4 bases from J; junction bases left unmatched: 7. The CDR3 contains 15 residues. Germline V gene lookup returns CDR1 SGHTA and CDR2 FQGTGA. The CDR3 here is CASSSQQGAGETQYF. The CDR3 DNA reads TGTGCCAGCAGCTCCCAACAGGGGGCAGGAGAGACCCAGTACTTC. Full variable domain (remainder filled in from reference TRBV7-3 and TRBJ2-5): GAGVSQTPSNKVTEKGKYVELRCDPISGHTALYWYRQSLGQGPEFLIYFQGTGAADDSGLPNDRFFAVRPEGSVSTLKIQRTERGDSAVYLCASSSQQGAGETQYFGPGTRLLVL.

The chain recombines TRBV6-1 with TRBJ2-2; weak D call: TRBD1 (6 bases). V dropped 5 bases and J dropped 10 bases, with 20 bases sitting between them. CDR3 size: 15 residues. Germline V gene sequence: CDR1 MNHNS, CDR2 SASEGT. The CDR3 region is CASSKQGFGSEELFF. The DNA of the CDR3 is TGTGCCAGCAGTAAACAGGGATTCGGATCGGAGGAGCTGTTTTTT.

The V call is TRBV7-6, the J call TRBJ1-5; the match to TRBD1 covers 9 bases. J gave up 7 bases and V 0 bases, and 4 bases lay outside the gene matches. Per germline, CDR1 SGHVS and CDR2 FNYEAQ. This CDR3 has 15 amino acids. CDR3 amino acids: CASSLAGQGGQPQHF. The CDR3 region has the DNA TGTGCCAGCAGCTTAGCGGGACAGGGAGGACAGCCCCAGCATTTT.

The chain carries TRBV5-8 and TRBJ1-2; 9 nucleotides align to TRBD1. The CDR3 consists of 15 residues. V lost 4 bases to trimming and J lost 4 bases; unmatched junction nucleotides: 8. Germline loops: CDR1 SGHTS, CDR2 YDEGEE. The CDR3 here is CASSKSGTGIYGYTF. The CDR3 coding sequence is TGTGCCAGCAGCAAATCCGGGACAGGGATCTATGGCTACACCTTC.

The rearrangement links TRBV5-1 to TRBJ2-5, with TRBD1 matching over 7 bases. Germline CDR1 SGHRS, CDR2 YFSETQ. J lost 1 base, V lost 4 bases, and 10 bases had no gene match. The CDR3 sequence is 16 residues long. CDR3 loop: CASSVGFGTAQETQYF. The CDR3 region has the DNA TGCGCCAGCAGCGTTGGGTTCGGGACAGCCCAAGAGACCCAGTACTTC.

The V call is TRBV6-1, the J call TRBJ1-6; a possible D gene is TRBD1 (5 bases). This CDR3 comprises 15 residues. Per germline, CDR1 MNHNS and CDR2 SASEGT. V shed 5 bases and J shed 13 bases, with 21 bases lying between them. CDR3 amino acids: CASSRDGDLTFPLHF. The CDR3 DNA reads TGTGCCAGCAGTCGGGACGGGGACCTAACATTCCCCCTCCACTTT.

The CDR3 sequence is CASSFAETNSPLHF. The DNA of the CDR3 is TGTGCCAGCAGCTTTGCGGAGACCAATTCACCCCTCCACTTT. The chain couples TRBV11-2 to TRBJ1-6; D uncertain. Trimming removed 3 bases at V and 7 bases at J, with 10 bases between. In germline, CDR1 is SGHAT, CDR2 FQNNGV. This CDR3 has 14 residues.

This clone was seen only once. This CDR3 is CASSRRVVGNTIYF. The DNA of the CDR3 is TGTGCCAGCAGCCGGAGGGTGGTCGGAAACACCATATATTTT. This chain connects TRBV28 to TRBJ1-3, with D hard to call. This CDR3 contains 14 residues. Looked up from germline, CDR1 is MDHEN and CDR2 is SYDVKM. Trimming removed 6 bases from V and 4 bases from J, with 13 bases in between.

J is TRBJ2-3 and V is TRBV5-1; D gene ambiguous. CDR3 size: 16 residues. The V gene lost 2 bases and the J gene lost 4 bases, with 17 bases spanning the gap. The germline V gene encodes CDR1 SGHRS and CDR2 YFSETQ. The CDR3 DNA sequence: TGCGCCAGCAGCTTATACGCCGGAGACTTGGCAGATACGCAGTATTTT. It specifies CASSLYAGDLADTQYF.

This chain links TRBV5-6 with TRBJ1-2, with 7 positions matching TRBD1. The germline CDR1 and CDR2 sequences are SGHDT and YYEEEE. V lost 3 bases to trimming and J lost 8 bases; unmatched junction nucleotides: 13. This CDR3 comprises 15 residues. The CDR3 nucleotides are TGTGCCAGCAGCTCCAGGGACAGAGAAAGCAGGGGCTACACCTTC. It yields the protein CASSSRDRESRGYTF.

The chain carries TRBV29-1 and TRBJ1-1; D is unresolved. Germline V lookup: CDR1 SQVTM, CDR2 ANQGSEA. V was shortened by 6 bases and J by 0 bases, with 14 bases between the two germline ends. This CDR3 has 14 residues. The CDR3 DNA reads as TGCAGCGTCGCCCCGGGAGCCTTGAACACTGAAGCTTTCTTT. Amino acid sequence: CSVAPGALNTEAFF.

The chain is built from TRBV7-9 and TRBJ2-2; 12 bases fit TRBD1. The CDR3 is 16 amino acids. The V and J ends lost 2 bases and 6 bases, in that order; junction bases with no gene match: 4. Germline assignment: CDR1 SEHNR and CDR2 FQNEAQ (reference sequence). CDR3: CASSLPGTGGPGELFF. Here the CDR3 DNA reads TGTGCCAGCAGCTTACCCGGGACAGGGGGCCCCGGGGAGCTGTTTTTT.

In this sample, this clone turned up a few times. The chain recombines TRBV28 with TRBJ2-7; TRBD1 matches at 10 bases. This CDR3 comprises 16 residues. J lost 1 base, V lost 6 bases, and 9 bases had no gene match. The germline V gene encodes CDR1 MDHEN and CDR2 SYDVKM. The CDR3 sequence is CASSWKPGQGSYEQYF. In DNA, the CDR3 is TGTGCCAGCAGCTGGAAACCGGGACAGGGGTCCTACGAGCAGTACTTC.

This chain joins TRBV6-1 and TRBJ2-7, with 14 bases fitting TRBD2. The CDR3 has 15 amino acids. After removal of 4 bases from V and 7 bases from J, the junction contained 6 bases not matched to a gene. The V gene's germline CDR1 is MNHNS and CDR2 SASEGT. The CDR3 bases are TGTGCCAGCAGTGCGGGACTAGCGGGAGTGGATGAGCAGTACTTC. Protein: CASSAGLAGVDEQYF.

The chain carries TRBV7-2 and TRBJ2-1, with TRBD1 identical over 7 bases. V dropped 3 bases and J dropped 6; count of bases not matched to a gene: 5. The germline CDR1 and CDR2 sequences are SGHTA and FQGNSA. CDR3 length equals 14 residues. The CDR3 sequence is CASSFNRGLNEQFF. In nucleotides, the CDR3 is TGTGCCAGCAGCTTTAATAGGGGGCTCAATGAGCAGTTCTTC.

This sequence joins TRBV6-5 and TRBJ2-7; D may be TRBD1 or TRBD2 (6 bases each). Germline loops: CDR1 MNHEY, CDR2 SVGAGI. With 8 bases removed from V and 0 bases from J, the gap between germline ends came to 11 bases. This CDR3 has 13 residues. The CDR3, as DNA: TGTGCCAGCCAGGGGACTCTCTCCTACGAGCAGTACTTC. Its protein is CASQGTLSYEQYF.

Comment on this clone: With a much larger clone just one base away, this may be a read error. The chain uses TRBV5-5 and TRBJ1-1; D unresolved. Per germline, CDR1 SGHKS and CDR2 YYEKEE (reference sequence). The germline V and J ends were trimmed by 0 bases and 4 bases, with 7 bases remaining between them. This CDR3 contains 13 residues. Written as DNA, the CDR3 is TGTGCCAGCAGCTTGGAAGAATTCACTGAAGCTTTCTTT. Amino acids: CASSLEEFTEAFF.

Comments on this clone: This same CDR3 is encoded by further DNA sequences in the sample. This rearrangement joins TRBV30 to TRBJ2-5, with TRBD1 as a possible D gene (5 bases). Trimming took off 1 base at V and 5 bases at J, with 8 bases between the two ends. The CDR3 runs 12 residues. Germline V lookup: CDR1 GTSNPN, CDR2 SVGIG (reference sequence). The CDR3 loop is CAWSEGWETQYF. The CDR3 coding sequence is TGTGCCTGGAGTGAGGGGTGGGAGACCCAGTACTTC.

The chain employs TRBV5-1 and TRBJ2-5; TRBD2 matches at 9 bases. CDR1 is SGHRS and CDR2 is YFSETQ in the germline V gene. This CDR3 comprises 15 residues. Trimming cost V 6 bases and J 4 bases; bases outside gene matches: 10. The CDR3 region is CASTISGSSGETQYF. The CDR3 nucleotides are TGCGCCAGCACCATTAGCGGGAGTTCTGGAGAGACCCAGTACTTC.

In regard to this clone: A much more abundant neighbour one base away suggests this may be a read error. V is TRBV10-3 and J is TRBJ2-7; TRBD2 aligns across 10 bases. After removal of 10 bases from V and 2 bases from J, the junction contained 5 bases not matched to a gene. Germline V gene sequence: CDR1 ENHRY, CDR2 SYGVKD. The CDR3 has 13 residues. CDR3 nucleotides: TGTGCCAGCAAAGCGGGAGGGCCCTACGAGCAGTACTTC. The encoded protein is CASKAGGPYEQYF.

As concerns this clone: Additional DNA sequences in this sample encode the identical CDR3. The genes are TRBV6-1 and TRBJ2-7; 7 bases are shared with TRBD2. This CDR3 is built from 13 residues. V lost 4 bases, J lost 3 bases, and 3 bases stayed unmatched. Looked up from germline, CDR1 is MNHNS and CDR2 is SASEGT. The CDR3: CASSGEGGYEQYF. CDR3 coding DNA: TGTGCCAGCAGTGGGGAGGGAGGCTACGAGCAGTACTTC.

About this clone: Germline and junction disagree at one end, which may indicate a read error. V and J are TRBV7-7 and TRBJ1-1; TRBD1 might be the D (6 bases). Per the germline V gene, CDR1 is SSHAT and CDR2 is FNYEAQ (reference sequence). The CDR3 length is 13 residues. CDR3 amino acids: CASRRQENTEAFF. CDR3 in DNA: TGTGCTAGCAGGCGACAGGAGAACACTGAAGCTTTCTTT.

This chain connects TRBV7-9 to TRBJ2-5; D possibly corresponds to TRBD2 (6 bases). The CDR3 sequence is 16 residues long. Trimming stripped 1 base from V and 2 bases from J, with 14 bases between. The germline V gene encodes CDR1 SEHNR and CDR2 FQNEAQ (reference sequence). CDR3 nucleotides: TGTGCCAGCAGCTTAGGTCCCCTAGCGACGCAAGAGACCCAGTACTTC. Translation gives CASSLGPLATQETQYF. Full variable domain (missing parts from reference TRBV7-9 and TRBJ2-5): DTGVSQNPRHKITKRGQNVTFRCDPISEHNRLYWYRQTLGQGPEFLTYFQNEAQLEKSRLLSDRFSAERPKGSFSTLEIQRTEQGDSAMYLCASSLGPLATQETQYFGPGTRLLVL.

The genes are TRBV27 and TRBJ2-7; 9 positions agree with TRBD2. V was pared by 8 bases and J by 6 bases, with 14 bases of the junction left unmatched. The CDR3 has 15 residues. Germline CDR1 is MNHEY and CDR2 is SMNVEV (reference sequence). Written as DNA, the CDR3 is TGTGCCAGCGGTACATATAGCGGGAGCCGGGGCGAGCAGTACTTC. This sequence encodes CASGTYSGSRGEQYF.

The V and J genes are TRBV7-8 and TRBJ2-7; D is ambiguous. CDR1 and CDR2 (germline): SGHVS, FQNEAQ. This CDR3 spans 13 amino acids. V dropped 1 base and J dropped 2 bases, with 6 bases sitting between them. Written as DNA, the CDR3 is TGTGCCAGCAGCTTAGTGGTAACCTACGAGCAGTACTTC. Amino acids: CASSLVVTYEQYF.

This chain connects TRBV27 to TRBJ1-2, with 8 nucleotides matching TRBD1. The V gene end was trimmed by 7 bases and the J gene end by 3 bases; junction bases not matched to a gene: 7. This CDR3 is built from 14 residues. The germline gives CDR1 MNHEY, CDR2 SMNVEV (reference sequence). The CDR3 reads CASMPRGLYYGYTF. The CDR3 DNA reads as TGTGCCAGCATGCCCAGGGGGCTATACTATGGCTACACCTTC.